This T cell receptor (beta chain) is from a study of cytomegalovirus exposure and HLA in healthy donors. Study background: In an early release, HLA-typed donors contributed 75 million to 85 million unique TCR sequences.

Germline V gives CDR1 MNHEY, CDR2 SVGAGI. V lost 0 bases and J lost 4; bases outside the gene matches: 2. This CDR3 is built from 14 residues. Whole-study results and caveats: Trimming of TCR beta V- and J-genes showed a link, identified in a later analysis, to a missense DCLRE1C variant. A prior analysis recorded that most TCR beta V segments were productive about 87% or about 30% of the time.

Comments on this clone: What it binds is unknown.

The PCR employed 60 Vbeta primers together with 13 Jbeta primers. The method was immunoSEQ multiplex PCR; TCRdb's version includes in-frame clones alone and lacks a portion of them. The sample carries approximately 110,000 clones, around 75% recorded once. The chain joins TRBV6-5 to TRBJ1-2, with 7 bases identical to TRBD1. The receptor was derived from a man between 25 and 39 years old in good health and CMV-seronegative. The material sequenced was PBMCs. In DNA form, the CDR3 reads TGTGCCAGCAGTTACTCGGGGACAGCCTATGGCTACACCTTC. Protein: CASSYSGTAYGYTF.